Below, one T cell receptor (beta chain) is given with its context. The data are from a study of T cell responses to AZD1222 COVID-19 vaccine. Sequencing was performed with immunoSEQ multiplex PCR; in TCRdb, only in-frame clones are kept and a portion is missing. The table has roughly 28,000 clones, over 90% seen once. Unmatched junction bases numbered 11, after V lost 6 bases and J lost 15 bases. This CDR3 is 12 amino acids long. The rearrangement links TRBV12-3 or TRBV12-4 to TRBJ1-5; 7 positions match TRBD1. This specimen consisted of peripheral blood, obtained on day 0 of AZD1222 vaccination. The receptor was isolated from an adult in good health. Here the CDR3 reads CASRAPGQPVHF. The CDR3 DNA follows: TGTGCCAGCAGGGCCCCGGGACAGCCGGTGCATTTT.